The 9 T cell receptor beta chains listed next were all sequenced from one sample in a study of cytomegalovirus exposure and HLA in healthy donors (TCRdb year 2017). Library construction relied on the immunoSEQ multiplex PCR assay. A mixture of 60 forward primers for TCR Vbeta segments and 13 reverse primers for TCR Jbeta segments was used in the multiplex PCR. TCRdb took this table from immuneACCESS and kept in-frame rearrangements with V and J called. Such tables lack part of the clones; where checked against another copy, unresolved V genes explain under half of the gap, and the rest is unexplained. This sample lists approximately 110,000 clones; around three quarters were detected once. The ten top clones hold roughly 5% of the sample. Source material: PBMCs. Receptors were obtained from a female donor in good health and CMV-seropositive.

The chain is built from TRBV11-2 and TRBJ1-1; TRBD1 is a possible D gene (6 bases). The germline CDR1 and CDR2 sequences are SGHAT and FQNNGV. CDR3 length: 15 residues. V was clipped by 5 bases and J by 0 bases, with 13 bases between them. CDR3 DNA: TGTGCCAGCAGCCCTTCCAGGGGAATGAACACTGAAGCTTTCTTT. It is translated as CASSPSRGMNTEAFF.

This clone appeared a single time. This chain uses TRBV11-2 with TRBJ2-5; TRBD2 matches 8 bases. V trimming: 1 base; J trimming: 5 bases; junction bases outside the gene matches: 6. The CDR3 consists of 15 residues. CDR1 is SGHAT and CDR2 is FQNNGV in the germline V gene. CDR3 coding DNA: TGTGCCAGCAGCTTAGGAGCGGGAGCAGGGGAGACCCAGTACTTC. Its protein product is CASSLGAGAGETQYF. Based on the CDR3 plus reference TRBV11-2 and TRBJ2-5, the full variable domain is EAGVAQSPRYKIIEKRQSVAFWCNPISGHATLYWYQQILGQGPKLLIQFQNNGVVDDSQLPKDRFSAERLKGVDSTLKIQPAKLEDSAVYLCASSLGAGAGETQYFGPGTRLLVL.

This clone was counted a single time. The chain couples TRBV27 to TRBJ2-3, with D perhaps matching TRBD1 (6 bases). V was clipped by 2 bases and J by 0 bases, with 9 bases between them. The CDR3 has 15 amino acids. The germline CDR1 and CDR2 sequences are MNHEY and SMNVEV (reference sequence). CDR3 amino acids: CASSLKGVSTDTQYF. In nucleotides, the CDR3 is TGTGCCAGCAGTTTAAAGGGGGTTAGCACAGATACGCAGTATTTT.

The chain combines TRBV30 with TRBJ2-6; 10 nucleotides agree with TRBD1. There are 16 residues in the CDR3. The V and J ends lost 6 bases and 2 bases, in that order; junction bases with no gene match: 7. Germline lookup yields CDR1 GTSNPN and CDR2 SVGIG (reference sequence). As DNA, the CDR3 is TGTGCCTGCTCACGACAGGGGGCTACTGGGGCCAACGTCCTGACTTTC. Translating gives CACSRQGATGANVLTF.

V is TRBV27 and J is TRBJ2-1, with no clear D. The length of the CDR3 is 13 residues. Deletions cut 2 bases from V and 4 bases from J, with 6 bases between. Germline V gene sequence: CDR1 MNHEY, CDR2 SMNVEV (reference sequence). Here the CDR3 reads CASSLKPYNEQFF. CDR3 nucleotides: TGTGCCAGCAGTTTAAAGCCGTACAATGAGCAGTTCTTC.

The CDR3 coding sequence is TGTGCCAGCAGCGTAGAACTTGGGACGGGAGTCTCTAACTATGGCTACACCTTC. Translating it yields CASSVELGTGVSNYGYTF. This chain uses TRBV9 with TRBJ1-2, with a tentative D call TRBD1 (5 bases). CDR1 is SGDLS, CDR2 YYNGEE, per germline. The CDR3 totals 18 residues. V lost 0 bases and J lost 0, with 18 bases in between.

The chain links TRBV5-4 to TRBJ1-3; D remains unclear. Trimming cost V 1 base and J 4 bases, with 6 bases left between them. Germline V gene sequence: CDR1 SGHNT, CDR2 YYREEE (reference sequence). The CDR3 loop spans 13 amino acids. This chain's CDR3 is CASSLTAGNTIYF. In nucleotides, the CDR3 is TGTGCCAGCAGCTTGACAGCCGGAAACACCATATATTTT. Using reference TRBV5-4 and TRBJ1-3 for the parts outside the CDR3, the full variable domain is ETGVTQSPTHLIKTRGQQVTLRCSSQSGHNTVSWYQQALGQGPQFIFQYYREEENGRGNFPPRFSGLQFPNYSSELNVNALELDDSALYLCASSLTAGNTIYFGEGSWLTVV.

The chain links TRBV2 to TRBJ2-3, with 14 bases fitting TRBD2. Germline CDR1 reads SNHLY; CDR2 reads FYNNEI. This CDR3 is built from 16 residues. The trim removed 6 bases at V and 2 bases at J, leaving 4 bases unmatched. In nucleotides, the CDR3 is TGTGCCAGCAGGAGGACTAGCGGGGGGTTCACAGATACGCAGTATTTT. This translates into CASRRTSGGFTDTQYF.

The chain uses TRBV4-2 and TRBJ2-5, with 8 bases that match TRBD2. The CDR3 is made up of 15 amino acids. Germline CDR1 and CDR2: LGHNA and YNFKEQ. V was pared by 1 base and J by 2 bases, with 3 bases of the junction left unmatched. CDR3 in amino acids: CASSQGSGGQETQYF. The CDR3 region has the DNA TGTGCCAGCAGCCAAGGGAGCGGGGGTCAAGAGACCCAGTACTTC.